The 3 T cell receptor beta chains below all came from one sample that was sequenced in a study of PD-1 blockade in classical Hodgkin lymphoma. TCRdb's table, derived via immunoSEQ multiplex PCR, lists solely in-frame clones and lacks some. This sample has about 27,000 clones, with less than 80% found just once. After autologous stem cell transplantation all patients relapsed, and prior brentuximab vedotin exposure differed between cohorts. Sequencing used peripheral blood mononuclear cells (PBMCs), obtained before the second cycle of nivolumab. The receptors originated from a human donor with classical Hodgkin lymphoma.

DNA for the CDR3: TGTGCCAGCAGCTCGAGGGGAGGGGGCGTAACCGACTACGAGCAGTACTTC. Its translation: CASSSRGGGVTDYEQYF. The rearrangement uses TRBV7-9 and TRBJ2-7, with D perhaps assigned TRBD1 or TRBD2 (7 bases each). Deletions cut 4 bases from V and 3 bases from J, with 22 bases between. The CDR3 spans 17 residues. Per the germline V gene, CDR1 is SEHNR and CDR2 is FQNEAQ (reference sequence).

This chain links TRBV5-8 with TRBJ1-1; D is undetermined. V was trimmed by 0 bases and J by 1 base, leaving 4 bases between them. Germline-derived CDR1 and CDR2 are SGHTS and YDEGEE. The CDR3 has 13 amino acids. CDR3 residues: CASSLGENTEAFF. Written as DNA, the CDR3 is TGTGCCAGCAGCTTGGGTGAGAACACTGAAGCTTTCTTT.

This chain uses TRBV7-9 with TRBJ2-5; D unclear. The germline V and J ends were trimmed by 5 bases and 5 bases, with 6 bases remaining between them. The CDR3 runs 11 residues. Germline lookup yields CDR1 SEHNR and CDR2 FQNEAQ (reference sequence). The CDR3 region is CASSRTETQYF. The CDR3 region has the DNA TGTGCCAGCAGCCGAACCGAGACCCAGTACTTC.